What follows are 3 T cell receptor beta chains derived from one specimen sequenced in a study of tissue T cells after allogeneic stem cell transplantation. Time point specified: mouse harvest day 14 after allogeneic transplant. Each mouse received 10^7 T-cell-depleted marrow cells plus 10^6 splenic CD5+ T cells by tail vein. Some clones are missing from TCRdb's copy, which holds only in-frame ones; the method was immunoSEQ multiplex PCR. The data show a few thousand clones, approximately 45% seen once. Sequencing was performed on gut tissue. Every receptor here comes from a female BALB/c mouse given C57BL/6 T cells with graft-versus-host disease after an allogeneic hematopoietic cell transplant.

About this clone itself: The gene names here belong to mouse. The observed sequence ends 1 residue before the CDR3 terminus, with the missing tail filled in from the germline J gene. This chain uses TRBV12-1 with TRBJ2-7; 8 bases match TRBD1. Germline V gene lookup returns CDR1 SGHSN and CDR2 HYEKVE. There are 14 residues in the CDR3. V trimming: 0 bases; J trimming: 6 bases; junction bases outside the gene matches: 6. CDR3 DNA, as far as it was read: TGTGCCAGCTCTCTCGAGGACAGGGATTTTGAACAGTAC. It codes for CASSLEDRDFEQY. The entire CDR3 protein reads CASSLEDRDFEQYF.

This clone occurred a few times. Mouse names are used for the genes. Sequencing ends 1 residue short of the CDR3 end; the germline J gene provides the rest. The genes are TRBV5 and TRBJ2-3, with unresolved D. This CDR3 is 14 amino acids long. Germline values: CDR1 LGHNA, CDR2 YNLKQL (reference sequence). V dropped 2 bases and J dropped 1 base, with 7 bases sitting between them. The CDR3: CASSQSQGAETLYF. CDR3 DNA, as far as it was read: TGTGCCAGCAGCCAATCGCAGGGTGCAGAAACGCTGTAT.

By sample share, this clone is medium-sized (0.01 to 0.1%). The genes are named according to mouse. The read terminates 1 residue before the CDR3 end, so the remaining end is supplied by the germline J gene. V and J are TRBV13-3 and TRBJ2-7; no firm D call. This CDR3 has 12 amino acids. The V end was cut by 2 bases, the J end by 1 base, with 4 bases between. Germline V gene lookup returns CDR1 NNHDY and CDR2 SYVADS. CDR3 DNA, as far as it was read: TGTGCCAGCAGTGAGGCATCCTATGAACAGTAC. Translating it yields CASSEASYEQY. Given in full, the CDR3 is CASSEASYEQYF.